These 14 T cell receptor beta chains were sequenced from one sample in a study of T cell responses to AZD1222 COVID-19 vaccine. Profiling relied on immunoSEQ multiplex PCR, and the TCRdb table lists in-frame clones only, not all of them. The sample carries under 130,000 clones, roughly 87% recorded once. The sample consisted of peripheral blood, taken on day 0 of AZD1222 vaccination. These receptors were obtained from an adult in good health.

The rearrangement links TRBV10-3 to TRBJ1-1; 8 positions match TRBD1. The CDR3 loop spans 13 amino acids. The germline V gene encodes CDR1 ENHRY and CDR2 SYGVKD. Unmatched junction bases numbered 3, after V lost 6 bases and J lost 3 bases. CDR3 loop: CAIRDRDDTEAFF. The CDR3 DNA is TGTGCCATCAGGGACAGGGATGACACTGAAGCTTTCTTT.

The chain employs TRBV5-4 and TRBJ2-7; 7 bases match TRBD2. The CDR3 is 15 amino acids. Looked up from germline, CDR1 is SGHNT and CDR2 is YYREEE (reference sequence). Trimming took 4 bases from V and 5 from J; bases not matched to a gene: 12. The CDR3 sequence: CASSPPGRGLDEQYF. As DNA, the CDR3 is TGTGCCAGCAGCCCGCCGGGGCGGGGGTTAGACGAGCAGTACTTC.

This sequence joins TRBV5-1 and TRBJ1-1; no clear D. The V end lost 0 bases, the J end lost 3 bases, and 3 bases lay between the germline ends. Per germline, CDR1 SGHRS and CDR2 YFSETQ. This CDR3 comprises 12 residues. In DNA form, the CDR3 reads TGCGCCAGCAGCTTGGGTGACACTGAAGCTTTCTTT. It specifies CASSLGDTEAFF.

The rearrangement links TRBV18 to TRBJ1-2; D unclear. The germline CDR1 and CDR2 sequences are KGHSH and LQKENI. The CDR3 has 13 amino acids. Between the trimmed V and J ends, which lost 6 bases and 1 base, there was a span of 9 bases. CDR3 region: CASSSGYNYGYTF. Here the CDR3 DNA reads TGTGCCAGCTCCTCCGGGTATAACTATGGCTACACCTTC.

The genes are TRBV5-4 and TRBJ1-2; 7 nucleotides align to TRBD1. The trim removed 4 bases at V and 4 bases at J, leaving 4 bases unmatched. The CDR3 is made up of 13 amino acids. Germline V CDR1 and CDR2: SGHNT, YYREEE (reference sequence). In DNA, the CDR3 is TGTGCCAGCAGCGGGGACAGATTCTATGGCTACACCTTC. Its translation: CASSGDRFYGYTF.

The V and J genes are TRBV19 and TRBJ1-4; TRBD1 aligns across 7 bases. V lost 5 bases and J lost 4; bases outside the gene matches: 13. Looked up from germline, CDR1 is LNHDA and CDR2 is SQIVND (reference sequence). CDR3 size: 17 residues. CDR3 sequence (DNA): TGTGCCAGTAGTTCCCGGCCCGGGACAGATGGTAATGAAAAACTGTTTTTT. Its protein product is CASSSRPGTDGNEKLFF.

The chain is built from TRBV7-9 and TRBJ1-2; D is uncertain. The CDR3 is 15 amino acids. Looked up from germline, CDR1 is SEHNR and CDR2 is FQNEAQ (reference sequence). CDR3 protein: CAAAEGVTGSYGYTF. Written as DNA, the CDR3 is TGTGCAGCCGCAGAGGGAGTCACGGGATCCTATGGCTACACCTTC.

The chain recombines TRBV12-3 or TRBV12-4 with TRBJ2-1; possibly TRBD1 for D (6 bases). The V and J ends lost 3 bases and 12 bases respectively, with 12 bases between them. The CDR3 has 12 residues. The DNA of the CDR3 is TGTGCCAGCAGTTTTAACAGGGCCCCGCAGTTCTTC. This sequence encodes CASSFNRAPQFF.

The CDR3 sequence: CASSIDGSGANVLTF. The CDR3 DNA reads as TGTGCCAGTAGTATTGACGGCTCTGGGGCCAACGTCCTGACTTTC. The J gene is TRBJ2-6, the V gene TRBV19; no clear D. The CDR3 runs to 15 residues. Germline V lookup: CDR1 LNHDA, CDR2 SQIVND (reference sequence). Trimming left V 3 bases short and J 0 bases short, with 6 bases between.

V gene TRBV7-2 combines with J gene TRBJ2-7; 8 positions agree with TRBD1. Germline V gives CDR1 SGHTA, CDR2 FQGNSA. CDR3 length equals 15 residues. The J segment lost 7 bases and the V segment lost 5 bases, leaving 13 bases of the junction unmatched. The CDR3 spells CASSLQWTGKDEQYF. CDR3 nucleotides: TGTGCCAGCAGCCTGCAATGGACAGGGAAGGATGAGCAGTACTTC.

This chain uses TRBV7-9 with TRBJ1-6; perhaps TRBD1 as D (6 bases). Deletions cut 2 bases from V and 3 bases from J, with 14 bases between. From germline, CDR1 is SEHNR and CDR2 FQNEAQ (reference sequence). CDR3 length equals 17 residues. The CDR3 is CASSLKGGKFYNSPLHF. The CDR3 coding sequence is TGTGCCAGCAGCTTAAAGGGGGGTAAATTCTATAATTCACCCCTCCACTTT. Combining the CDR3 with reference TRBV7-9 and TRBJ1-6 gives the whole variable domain DTGVSQNPRHKITKRGQNVTFRCDPISEHNRLYWYRQTLGQGPEFLTYFQNEAQLEKSRLLSDRFSAERPKGSFSTLEIQRTEQGDSAMYLCASSLKGGKFYNSPLHFGNGTRLTVT.

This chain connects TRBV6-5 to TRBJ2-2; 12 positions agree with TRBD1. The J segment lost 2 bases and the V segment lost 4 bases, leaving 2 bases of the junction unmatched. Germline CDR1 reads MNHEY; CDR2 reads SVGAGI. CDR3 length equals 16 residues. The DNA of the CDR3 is TGTGCCAGCAGTTGGGGACAGGGGGCTAACACCGGGGAGCTGTTTTTT. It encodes CASSWGQGANTGELFF.

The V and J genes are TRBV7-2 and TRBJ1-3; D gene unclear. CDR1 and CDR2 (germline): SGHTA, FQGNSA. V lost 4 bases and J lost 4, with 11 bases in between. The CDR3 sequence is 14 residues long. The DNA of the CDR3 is TGTGCCAGCAGCTCTATAGGCGGAGGAAACACCATATATTTT. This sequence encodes CASSSIGGGNTIYF.

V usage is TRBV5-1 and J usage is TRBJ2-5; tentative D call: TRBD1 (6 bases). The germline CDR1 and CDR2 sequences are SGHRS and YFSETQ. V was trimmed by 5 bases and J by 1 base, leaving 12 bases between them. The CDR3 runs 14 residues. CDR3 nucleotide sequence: TGCGCCAGCAGTCCCCAACAGGGCCAAGAGACCCAGTACTTC. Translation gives CASSPQQGQETQYF. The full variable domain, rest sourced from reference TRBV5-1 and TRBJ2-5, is KAGVTQTPRYLIKTRGQQVTLSCSPISGHRSVSWYQQTPGQGLQFLFEYFSETQRNKGNFPGRFSGRQFSNSRSEMNVSTLELGDSALYLCASSPQQGQETQYFGPGTRLLVL.